The 17 T cell receptor beta chains below were found in one sample sequenced in a study of OX40 agonist ivuxolimab in advanced cancers. TCRdb's copy holds only in-frame clones and misses some; the assay was immunoSEQ multiplex PCR. The sample shows tens of thousands of clones, about 85% of them seen only once. The starting material was CD4+ or CD8+ T cells sorted from blood, obtained in a trial of the OX40 agonist ivuxolimab. These receptor sequences come from an adult with an advanced solid tumor such as melanoma, head and neck, liver or kidney cancer.

The chain is built from TRBV21-1 and TRBJ2-1; TRBD1 is taken as the D call from the table, unchecked against the DNA. TRBV21-1 represents a pseudogene. This CDR3 contains 11 residues. CDR3 loop: CASSPQGEQFF. The CDR3, as DNA: TGTGCCAGCAGCCCCCAGGGTGAGCAGTTCTTC.

This chain uses TRBV5-1 with TRBJ2-3, with 7 bases aligning to TRBD1. The trim removed 0 bases at V and 2 bases at J, leaving 6 bases unmatched. CDR3 length: 16 amino acids. Germline CDR1 is SGHRS and CDR2 is YFSETQ. In DNA form, the CDR3 reads TGCGCCAGCAGCTTGGTGTCAGGGGGAACCACAGATACGCAGTATTTT. It yields the protein CASSLVSGGTTDTQYF.

The rearrangement links TRBV30 to TRBJ1-1, with 10 bases fitting TRBD1. After removal of 5 bases from V and 2 bases from J, the junction contained 5 bases not matched to a gene. The CDR3 has 14 residues. In germline, CDR1 is GTSNPN, CDR2 SVGIG (reference sequence). The CDR3 spells CAWGTGDYNTEAFF. DNA of the CDR3: TGTGCCTGGGGGACAGGGGATTATAACACTGAAGCTTTCTTT.

This clone was detected a few times. This chain uses TRBV2 with TRBJ2-1, with 7 bases matching TRBD1. This CDR3 region has 15 residues. The J segment lost 2 bases and the V segment lost 1 base, leaving 2 bases of the junction unmatched. Germline V lookup: CDR1 SNHLY, CDR2 FYNNEI. Written as DNA, the CDR3 is TGTGCCAGCAGTGAAGAGGGGGCAGCCTACAATGAGCAGTTCTTC. It codes for CASSEEGAAYNEQFF.

This clone was recorded only once. J is TRBJ2-7 and V is TRBV9; TRBD1 matches 8 bases. V lost 4 bases and J lost 4; bases outside the gene matches: 7. Germline CDR1 SGDLS, CDR2 YYNGEE. The CDR3 has 14 amino acids. This CDR3 reads CASSYRDRSYEQYF. The CDR3 region has the DNA TGTGCCAGCAGCTATCGGGACAGGTCTTACGAGCAGTACTTC.

The chain is built from TRBV18 and TRBJ2-7, with 11 nucleotides matching TRBD2. This CDR3 is 17 amino acids long. J was trimmed by 0 bases and V by 6 bases; bases with no gene match: 10. CDR1 KGHSH and CDR2 LQKENI come from the germline V gene. CDR3 loop: CASSLGTSGASSYEQYF. The DNA for the CDR3 is TGTGCCAGCTCCCTCGGGACTAGCGGAGCCAGCTCCTACGAGCAGTACTTC.

The chain couples TRBV11-1 to TRBJ1-3; D is unclear. The germline V gene encodes CDR1 SGHAT and CDR2 FQDESV (reference sequence). The CDR3 contains 14 residues. V lost 3 bases, J lost 3 bases, and 9 bases lay in between. DNA of the CDR3: TGTGCCAGCAGCTTTGCCCTTGTTGGAAACACCATATATTTT. Its protein is CASSFALVGNTIYF.

The V call is TRBV20-1, the J call TRBJ2-1; unclear D gene. V was shortened by 6 bases and J by 5 bases, with 8 bases between the two germline ends. The CDR3 is made up of 11 amino acids. Germline V lookup: CDR1 DFQATT, CDR2 SNEGSKA (reference sequence). The CDR3 sequence: CSASAHNEQFF. The CDR3 region has the DNA TGCAGTGCATCGGCCCACAATGAGCAGTTCTTC.

V is TRBV7-9 and J is TRBJ1-2; no clear D gene. Germline-derived CDR1 and CDR2 are SEHNR and FQNEAQ (reference sequence). The CDR3 has 13 amino acids. V was clipped by 5 bases and J by 4 bases, with 11 bases between them. This CDR3 reads CASSPPRSYGYTF. DNA of the CDR3: TGTGCCAGCAGCCCCCCCCGCAGCTATGGCTACACCTTC. Using reference TRBV7-9 and TRBJ1-2 for the parts outside the CDR3, the full variable domain is DTGVSQNPRHKITKRGQNVTFRCDPISEHNRLYWYRQTLGQGPEFLTYFQNEAQLEKSRLLSDRFSAERPKGSFSTLEIQRTEQGDSAMYLCASSPPRSYGYTFGSGTRLTVV.

V usage is TRBV7-3 and J usage is TRBJ2-1; D call uncertain. Germline CDR1 and CDR2: SGHTA and FQGTGA. The CDR3 sequence is 13 residues long. With 0 bases removed from V and 5 bases from J, the gap between germline ends came to 5 bases. CDR3 protein: CASSLTVDNEQFF. The CDR3 DNA follows: TGTGCCAGCAGCTTAACGGTCGACAATGAGCAGTTCTTC. Based on the CDR3 plus reference TRBV7-3 and TRBJ2-1, the full variable domain is GAGVSQTPSNKVTEKGKYVELRCDPISGHTALYWYRQSLGQGPEFLIYFQGTGAADDSGLPNDRFFAVRPEGSVSTLKIQRTERGDSAVYLCASSLTVDNEQFFGPGTRLTVL.

The CDR3 sequence is CATSRDFGDWQPQHF. The CDR3 bases are TGTGCCACCAGCAGAGATTTTGGGGATTGGCAGCCCCAGCATTTT. The chain carries TRBV15 and TRBJ1-5, with unresolved D. The germline gives CDR1 LNHNV, CDR2 YYDKDF (reference sequence). Trimming left V 0 bases short and J 7 bases short, with 13 bases between. The CDR3 is 15 amino acids.

This sequence joins TRBV28 and TRBJ2-7, with D hard to call. The CDR3 loop spans 14 amino acids. With 6 bases removed from V and 0 bases from J, the gap between germline ends came to 12 bases. Germline CDR1 and CDR2: MDHEN and SYDVKM. The CDR3 DNA is TGTGCCAGCAGAATAGGCGGAAGCTCCTACGAGCAGTACTTC. It specifies CASRIGGSSYEQYF. The whole variable domain, filled in from reference TRBV28 and TRBJ2-7, reads DVKVTQSSRYLVKRTGEKVFLECVQDMDHENMFWYRQDPGLGLRLIYFSYDVKMKEKGDIPEGYSVSREKKERFSLILESASTNQTSMYLCASRIGGSSYEQYFGPGTRLTVT.

V and J are TRBV19 and TRBJ2-3; a possible D gene is TRBD1 (6 bases). Germline lookup yields CDR1 LNHDA and CDR2 SQIVND (reference sequence). The CDR3 sequence is 13 residues long. Trimming took off 6 bases at V and 6 bases at J, with 13 bases between the two ends. The CDR3 here is CASSDRPRDTQYF. The CDR3 DNA follows: TGTGCCAGTAGCGACAGGCCGAGGGATACGCAGTATTTT.

Concerning this clone itself: The sample carries other DNA sequences with the same CDR3. The genes are TRBV5-1 and TRBJ1-1; the D is unclear. V was trimmed by 4 bases and J by 5 bases, leaving 21 bases between them. From germline, CDR1 is SGHRS and CDR2 YFSETQ. The CDR3 sequence is 16 residues long. CDR3 sequence (DNA): TGCGCCAGCAGCAATGGGGTCTGGGGAGTTCGAACTGAAGCTTTCTTT. Translation gives CASSNGVWGVRTEAFF.

For the CDR3, the DNA is TGTGCCAGCAGCAACCGGGACGCTTTCGGGAACACTGAAGCTTTCTTT. The encoded protein is CASSNRDAFGNTEAFF. V usage is TRBV25-1 and J usage is TRBJ1-1; a weak D match, TRBD1 (5 bases). CDR1 MGHDK and CDR2 SYGVNS come from the germline V gene. The germline V and J ends were trimmed by 6 bases and 1 base, with 18 bases remaining between them. The CDR3 has 16 residues. Supplemented by reference TRBV25-1 and TRBJ1-1, the full variable domain reads EADIYQTPRYLVIGTGKKITLECSQTMGHDKMYWYQQDPGMELHLIHYSYGVNSTEKGDLSSESTVSRIRTEHFPLTLESARPSHTSQYLCASSNRDAFGNTEAFFGQGTRLTVV.

This chain connects TRBV19 to TRBJ2-7; D might be TRBD1 or TRBD2, each matching 5 bases. Trimming stripped 3 bases from V and 5 bases from J, with 11 bases between. Germline CDR1 reads LNHDA; CDR2 reads SQIVND (reference sequence). There are 13 residues in the CDR3. The DNA for the CDR3 is TGTGCCAGTAGTATCAGGGTCGGGGACGAGCAGTACTTC. Translating gives CASSIRVGDEQYF.

This clone appeared a few times. This chain connects TRBV5-4 to TRBJ1-1, with 8 bases fitting TRBD1. CDR1 and CDR2 (germline): SGHNT, YYREEE (reference sequence). Trimming cost V 2 bases and J 4 bases; bases outside gene matches: 7. The CDR3 spans 15 residues. This chain's CDR3 is CASSLDLQGATEAFF. The CDR3, as DNA: TGTGCCAGCAGCTTAGACTTGCAGGGGGCCACTGAAGCTTTCTTT.